This T cell receptor (beta chain) was observed in a study of cytomegalovirus exposure and HLA in healthy donors. The germline V gene has CDR1 SGHVS and CDR2 FNYEAQ. V lost 1 base, J lost 5 bases, and 17 bases lay in between. The CDR3 sequence is 16 residues long. Only in-frame clones appear in the TCRdb table, and some are missing; sequencing was by immunoSEQ multiplex PCR. The profile shows 250,000 to 300,000 clones, roughly 89% of them singletons. The TCR comes from a woman between 18 and 29 years old in good health and CMV-seronegative. The rearrangement links TRBV7-6 to TRBJ1-2, with TRBD1 as a possible D gene (6 bases). The specimen was PBMCs. This chain's CDR3 is CASSLEVSRGWYGYTF. CDR3 in DNA: TGTGCCAGCAGCTTAGAAGTGTCCAGGGGCTGGTATGGCTACACCTTC.